This record covers a single T cell receptor (beta chain). Antigen: not known. The sample is drawn from a study of T cells expressing NK-cell markers. About the research overall: The authors derived TCR beta repertoires from sorted CD3+CD56+NKG2C+, CD3+CD56+NKG2C- and CD3+CD56-NKG2C+ T cells. The study, taken as a whole, reports: There remained a lack of clarity about HCMV specificity of expanded NKG2C+ T cell clones. In several donors, dominant clonotypes made up about 25-60.1% of CD3+CD56-NKG2C+ cells.

TCRdb reanalyzed the 5' RACE reads and collapses them to one entry per CDR3 protein, without DNA. The sample table includes hundreds of thousands of distinct CDR3 sequences. CDR3 length: 15 amino acids. CDR1 LGHNA and CDR2 YSLEER come from the germline V gene. Sequenced input: blood T cells: a sorted CD56 or NKG2C T cell subset, CD4+ or CD8+ T cells, or bulk PBMC T cells (not recorded which). The sequence came from a woman aged 18 to 75 in good health. The chain is built from TRBV4-3 and TRBJ1-1; there is no DNA to check the TCRdb D call of TRBD1. CDR3 sequence: CASSDRTGVITEAFF.